The sequence of this T cell receptor beta chain was determined in a study of CD8+CD57+ T cells in acquired aplastic anemia listed by TCRdb under 2018. Regarding the research as a whole: On average, sorted CD4+ and CD8+ cells yielded about 3 ug of extracted DNA, with a range of roughly 0.17 to 30 ug. A CD8+CD57+ expansion meant a frequency higher than the mean frequency seen in healthy subjects.

This clonotype has a single count. There is no known antigen for this receptor. Base qualities are not at hand, and no much larger clone is one base apart. Just one read gives weak support. Flow cytometry had shown CD8+CD57+ cell expansion in the patients selected for sequencing. All patients had severe acquired aplastic anemia diagnosed by International Study of Aplastic Anemia and Agranulocytosis and Camitta criteria. No therapy had been received by the patients at the time of blood sampling. In this study, sorted CD4+ and CD8+ T cells from the blood of healthy subjects and of severe aplastic anemia patients had their TCR repertoires deep-sequenced. Patients were enrolled under clinicaltrials.gov protocols 00001620, 01623167, 00001397, 00071045, 00081523 and 00961064 in the USA. Ficoll-Paque density gradient centrifugation was used to isolate peripheral blood mononuclear cells. Before DNA extraction, CD4+ and CD8+ T cells were sorted with FACS or magnetic beads.

Genomic DNA served as template for TCR beta VDJ combination and CDR3 sequence profiling. An Illumina HiSeq 2000 was used for TCR repertoire sequencing. In the source study's methods: TRBV/TRBJ rearrangement plots, CDR3 size and DJ length profiles, and Simpson's diversity index were used to evaluate the repertoires. The most abundant DNA sequence in the deep sequencing data was defined as the immunodominant clone. CDR3 amino acid sequences were checked for sharing across subjects and were also compared against the VDJdb database and published repertoires. TCRdb reanalyzed the raw reads on its own, using fastp at Q25 for trimming and MiXCR for clone calling, and kept in-frame beta chains. All rows with the same CDR3 protein become a single entry with the most common DNA and genes. Here the V and J calls rest on TCRdb's processing, not on the authors' analysis. Present in this sample are about 160,000 distinct CDR3 sequences, about 50% of which were seen just once. More than 30% of the sample comes from the top ten.

Study-level results and caveats: Between patients and healthy controls, no significant difference in CD8+ Simpson's diversity was found (P=0.060). Approximately 31 CD8+ CDR3 sequences were found in both patients and controls but appeared to be highly expressed in patients and within the immunodominant clones of the patients.

Including cysteine and phenylalanine, the CDR3 has 14 amino acids. The kept DNA is CDR3 alone, 42 bases in frame from the first base. A distance of 16 bases separates the germline ends of V and J, which lose 5 bases and 8 bases respectively. CDR1 and CDR2, per the germline V gene, are SGHAT and FQNNGV. The TCR originated in a human donor with aplastic anemia. The rearranged chain carries TRBV11-2 and TRBJ1-5; too little of a D gene remains to name it. Sequencing was carried out using sorted CD4+, CD8+, or CD8+CD57+ T cells (not recorded which) from PBMCs. The DNA reads TGTGCCAGCAGCCCAAACCCGGGCATGGAGCCCCAGCATTTT. It encodes CASSPNPGMEPQHF.